The sequence of this TCR beta chain was determined in a study of CD8 T cells in Susac syndrome. Random-hexamer reverse transcription was applied to roughly 0.45 to 1 ug RNA. It was immunoSEQ multiplex PCR that amplified TCR beta CDR3 across 54 Vbeta and 13 Jbeta. One entry per CDR3 protein results from TCRdb running MiXCR on the immunoSEQ multiplex PCR reads. The table shows 300,000 to 350,000 distinct CDR3 sequences, with approximately 90% occurring only once. In germline, CDR1 is MNHNS, CDR2 SASEGT. With 5 bases clipped from V and 5 bases from J, the junction kept 13 bases outside the gene matches. This CDR3 is built from 16 residues. TCR beta sequencing was performed on blood CD8+ and CD4+ T cells. Relapsing-remitting disease, either stable or active, was present in the treatment-naive patients who were the multiple sclerosis controls. Bulk CD8+ and CD4+ cells came from magnetic negative isolation; CD8+ TEMRA by FACS.

What was sequenced was CD4+ T cells from PBMCs. V is TRBV6-1 and J is TRBJ2-7; 9 nucleotides line up with TRBD1. The TCR sequence derives from a human donor with multiple sclerosis. CDR3 in amino acids: CASSRIFGTGQHEQYF. The CDR3 bases are TGTGCCAGCAGTCGAATCTTCGGGACAGGGCAACACGAGCAGTACTTC.